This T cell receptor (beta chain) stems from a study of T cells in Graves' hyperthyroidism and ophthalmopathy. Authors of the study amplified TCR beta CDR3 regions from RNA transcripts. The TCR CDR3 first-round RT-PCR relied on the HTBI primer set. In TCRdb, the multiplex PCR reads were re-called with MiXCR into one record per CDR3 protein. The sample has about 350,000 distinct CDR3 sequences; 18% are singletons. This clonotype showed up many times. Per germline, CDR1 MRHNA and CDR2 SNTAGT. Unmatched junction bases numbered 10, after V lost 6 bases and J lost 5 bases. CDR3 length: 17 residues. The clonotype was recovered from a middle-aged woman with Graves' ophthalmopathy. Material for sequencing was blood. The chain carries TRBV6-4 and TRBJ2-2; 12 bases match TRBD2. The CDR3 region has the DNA TGTGCCAGCAGGTCTCTAGCGGGAGGGCCTGGAACCGGGGAGCTGTTTTTT. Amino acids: CASRSLAGGPGTGELFF.